One and the same sample provided the 13 T cell receptor beta chains below, sequenced in a study of T cell repertoires in cytomegalovirus infection. Via MiXCR, TCRdb re-called the reads, giving one row per CDR3 protein. This table has just over 450,000 distinct CDR3 sequences, approximately 42% appearing once. Which antigens these TCRs recognize remains unknown. The sequencing used cultured PBMCs, collected from culture after CMV antigen stimulation. The source is a human donor in good health (CMV status not recorded). Some clones in this sample may be carry-over from other donors' samples.

This clonotype was counted ten times or more. The CDR3 here is CASSPGPGMGDTQYF. Written as DNA, the CDR3 is TGTGCCAGCAGCCCAGGGCCTGGGATGGGAGATACGCAGTATTTT. This rearrangement joins TRBV7-9 to TRBJ2-3, with a tentative D call TRBD1 (5 bases). V was pared by 5 bases and J by 5 bases, with 17 bases between. The CDR3 has 15 amino acids. Germline loops: CDR1 SEHNR, CDR2 FQNEAQ (reference sequence).

The V call is TRBV6-2 or TRBV6-3, the J call TRBJ2-3, with 11 positions matching TRBD2. The V gene end was trimmed by 8 bases and the J gene end by 0 bases; junction bases not matched to a gene: 13. The germline gives CDR1 MNHEY, CDR2 SVGEGT. This CDR3 contains 18 residues. The CDR3 loop is CASLSGTSGPRSTDTQYF. CDR3 coding DNA: TGTGCCAGCCTGAGTGGGACTAGCGGACCAAGAAGCACAGATACGCAGTATTTT.

This clonotype was detected only a few times. The CDR3: CASSLNEWGEQYF. The CDR3 DNA reads as TGTGCCAGCAGCTTAAATGAGTGGGGCGAGCAGTACTTC. The chain is built from TRBV7-8 and TRBJ2-7; D remains unclear. The ends were cut back, 2 bases at V and 6 bases at J, with 11 bases in the middle. Germline CDR1 reads SGHVS; CDR2 reads FQNEAQ. CDR3 length equals 13 residues.

This clonotype was counted only a few times. The genes are TRBV7-2 and TRBJ1-1; D not resolved. Germline V lookup: CDR1 SGHTA, CDR2 FQGNSA. The germline V and J ends were trimmed by 1 base and 6 bases, with 9 bases remaining between them. This CDR3 spans 13 amino acids. CDR3 in amino acids: CASSLVGLAEAFF. CDR3 nucleotide sequence: TGTGCCAGCAGCTTAGTTGGTTTGGCTGAAGCTTTCTTT.

The chain couples TRBV6-1 to TRBJ2-7; the D gene is possibly TRBD2 (6 bases). Between the trimmed V and J ends, which lost 6 bases and 2 bases, there was a span of 8 bases. Germline CDR1 and CDR2: MNHNS and SASEGT. The CDR3 has 12 residues. The DNA for the CDR3 is TGTGCCAGCAGGGGACTTACCTACGAGCAGTACTTC. As protein: CASRGLTYEQYF.

In its sample, this clonotype was seen many times. The chain couples TRBV7-9 to TRBJ1-3; no reliable D call. The V gene lost 5 bases and the J gene lost 0 bases, with 8 bases spanning the gap. The CDR3 totals 14 residues. The germline CDR1 and CDR2 sequences are SEHNR and FQNEAQ (reference sequence). The CDR3 sequence: CASSDTLSGNTIYF. The CDR3 region has the DNA TGTGCCAGCAGCGACACGCTCTCTGGAAACACCATATATTTT.

The gene calls are TRBV12-3 or TRBV12-4 and TRBJ2-1; possibly TRBD2 for D (6 bases). Trimming cost V 8 bases and J 1 base, with 9 bases left between them. The CDR3 is 13 amino acids. The CDR3 region is CASFSGSYNEQFF. The CDR3, as DNA: TGTGCCAGCTTTAGCGGATCCTACAATGAGCAGTTCTTC.

The chain combines TRBV11-2 with TRBJ2-4; D may be TRBD2 (5 bases). V was cut by 4 bases and J by 6 bases, with 13 bases left in between. CDR3 length equals 14 residues. Looked up from germline, CDR1 is SGHAT and CDR2 is FQNNGV. The CDR3 protein is CASSSRTGRNIQYF. For the CDR3, the DNA is TGTGCCAGCAGCTCAAGGACGGGAAGAAACATTCAGTACTTC. The entire variable domain, with the rest obtained from reference TRBV11-2 and TRBJ2-4, is as follows: EAGVAQSPRYKIIEKRQSVAFWCNPISGHATLYWYQQILGQGPKLLIQFQNNGVVDDSQLPKDRFSAERLKGVDSTLKIQPAKLEDSAVYLCASSSRTGRNIQYFGAGTRLSVL.

This chain uses TRBV5-3 with TRBJ1-1; no clear D. TRBV5-3 falls under the ORF class, with uncertain function. The CDR3 is 12 amino acids. V dropped 8 bases and J dropped 0 bases, with 8 bases sitting between them. In nucleotides, the CDR3 is TGTGCCAGCAGCGCCATGAACACTGAAGCTTTCTTT. Translated, it gives CASSAMNTEAFF.

This clonotype occurred many times. J is TRBJ1-6 and V is TRBV15, with TRBD1 matching 7 bases. The trim removed 3 bases at V and 7 bases at J, leaving 9 bases unmatched. This CDR3 region has 16 residues. Looked up from germline, CDR1 is LNHNV and CDR2 is YYDKDF (reference sequence). CDR3 sequence reads: CATSSDRDRRNSPLHF. The CDR3 DNA reads TGTGCCACCAGCAGTGACAGGGATAGAAGGAATTCACCCCTCCACTTT.

The chain carries TRBV11-2 and TRBJ1-2, with a weak D call TRBD1 (6 bases). Germline values: CDR1 SGHAT, CDR2 FQNNGV. This CDR3 is built from 13 residues. V lost 3 bases to trimming and J lost 5 bases, with 10 bases between them. The DNA for the CDR3 is TGTGCCAGCAGCTTCGGGACATCGTATGGCTACACCTTC. Translated, it gives CASSFGTSYGYTF.

The V and J genes are TRBV27 and TRBJ1-1, with D possibly being TRBD1 (5 bases). CDR3 size: 14 residues. V was shortened by 4 bases and J by 0 bases, with 9 bases between the two germline ends. Per germline, CDR1 MNHEY and CDR2 SMNVEV (reference sequence). CDR3: CASSSRGVNTEAFF. The CDR3 nucleotides read TGTGCCAGCAGTTCCCGGGGGGTGAACACTGAAGCTTTCTTT.

This clonotype has more than one count but fewer than ten. The J gene is TRBJ2-3, the V gene TRBV7-9; no clear D. Per the germline V gene, CDR1 is SEHNR and CDR2 is FQNEAQ (reference sequence). With 7 bases removed from V and 7 bases from J, the gap between germline ends came to 12 bases. This CDR3 comprises 12 residues. CDR3 nucleotides: TGTGCCAGCACCCTCAAGACAAATACGCAGTATTTT. This gives the protein CASTLKTNTQYF. Full variable domain (outside the CDR3, taken from reference TRBV7-9 and TRBJ2-3): DTGVSQNPRHKITKRGQNVTFRCDPISEHNRLYWYRQTLGQGPEFLTYFQNEAQLEKSRLLSDRFSAERPKGSFSTLEIQRTEQGDSAMYLCASTLKTNTQYFGPGTRLTVL.